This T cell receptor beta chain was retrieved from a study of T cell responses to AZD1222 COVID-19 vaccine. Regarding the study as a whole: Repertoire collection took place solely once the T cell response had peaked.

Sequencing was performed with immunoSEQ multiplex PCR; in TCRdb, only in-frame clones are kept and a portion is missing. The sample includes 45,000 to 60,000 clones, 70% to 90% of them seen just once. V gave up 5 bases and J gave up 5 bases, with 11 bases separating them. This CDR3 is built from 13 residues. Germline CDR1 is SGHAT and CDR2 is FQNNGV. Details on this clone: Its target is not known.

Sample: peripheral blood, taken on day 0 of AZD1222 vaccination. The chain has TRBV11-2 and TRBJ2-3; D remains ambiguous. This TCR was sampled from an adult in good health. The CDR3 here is CASSPSGLDTQYF. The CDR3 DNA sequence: TGTGCCAGCAGCCCCTCCGGGTTAGATACGCAGTATTTT.